This T cell receptor beta chain appears in the sequencing data of a study of blood T cells in healthy people across ages. Primers used in a second PCR of roughly 6 to 11 cycles were a sample-barcoded 5' primer and a J-beta primer mix. TCRdb analysed the 5' RACE reads with MiXCR anew, one entry per CDR3 protein. The sample lists some 1.5 million distinct CDR3 sequences, under 55% occurring once. The TCR originated in a woman aged 18-29 years in good health. The sequenced sample consisted of blood.

This chain's CDR3 is CASSPGSGGANVLTF. In nucleotides, the CDR3 is TGTGCCAGTAGTCCAGGGTCTGGTGGGGCCAACGTCCTGACTTTC. The genes are TRBV19 and TRBJ2-6; D might be TRBD1 (5 bases). CDR3 length equals 15 residues. Germline V lookup: CDR1 LNHDA, CDR2 SQIVND (reference sequence). The germline V and J ends were trimmed by 5 bases and 3 bases, with 11 bases remaining between them. Combining the CDR3 with reference TRBV19 and TRBJ2-6 gives the whole variable domain DGGITQSPKYLFRKEGQNVTLSCEQNLNHDAMYWYRQDPGQGLRLIYYSQIVNDFQKGDIAEGYSVSREKKESFPLTVTSAQKNPTAFYLCASSPGSGGANVLTFGAGSRLTVL.